This record concerns one TCR beta chain sequence. These data are taken from a study of blood T cell repertoires in COVID-19. Authors' methods: By means of reference gene primer amplification, nucleated cell counts were estimated. Produced via immunoSEQ multiplex PCR; TCRdb's table is partial and in-frame only. That table gives V, J and clone size, and the DNA gave D and trimming. The sample lists roughly 450,000 clones; about 92% were seen once. Material: PBMCs or T cells enriched from blood (not recorded which). The TCR was taken from a man aged 18 to 29 who had recovered from COVID-19.

CDR3 sequence reads: CASSGQGGNSPLHF. DNA for the CDR3: TGTGCCAGCAGTGGACAGGGAGGTAATTCACCCCTCCACTTT. The V call is TRBV2, the J call TRBJ1-6; 7 bases fit TRBD1. Germline V CDR1 and CDR2: SNHLY, FYNNEI. Trimming took 4 bases from V and 6 from J; bases not matched to a gene: 3. CDR3 length: 14 amino acids.